A single T cell receptor beta chain is shown here with its context. What it binds is not known. This sample was taken from a study of T-cell reconstitution after alpha-beta-depleted transplantation in children. The study, taken as a whole, reports: The origin of alpha-beta T cells about two months after transplant was reportedly several hundred expanded graft clones.

Preparation of the TCRbeta library used unique molecular identifiers. TCRdb re-called the PCR reads through MiXCR, storing one row per CDR3 protein. The sample lists 700,000 or so distinct CDR3 sequences, about an eighth occurring once. The CDR3 is 14 amino acids. CDR1 and CDR2 from the germline V gene are MGHRA and YSYEKL. V lost 3 bases to trimming and J lost 4 bases, with 12 bases between them. Sequences were derived from PBMCs, sampled before TCRalphabeta/CD19-depleted stem cell transplant. This sequence was found in a girl aged 2-10 years with congenital amegakaryocytic thrombocytopenia, due to receive a stem cell transplant. The chain couples TRBV4-1 to TRBJ2-5; D is ambiguous. The CDR3 here is CASSQSIRGETQYF. The CDR3 coding sequence is TGCGCCAGCAGCCAGTCCATCCGCGGAGAGACCCAGTACTTC.